This TCR beta chain was identified during a study of CD4 and CD8 cells across lung adenocarcinoma regions. The CDR3 extends over 15 amino acids. CDR1 and CDR2 (germline): SGHVS, FQNEAQ. TCRdb re-derived calls from the PCR reads in MiXCR, one entry per CDR3 protein. The table has approximately 5,000 distinct CDR3 sequences, 55% to 70% seen once. Samples came from patients with localized non-small cell lung adenocarcinoma. About this clonotype: One junction end disagrees with the germline gene, perhaps due to a read error.

The source is a male donor with lung adenocarcinoma. The CD4 and CD8 labels of this study may be unreliable. Sequencing used CD4+ T cells from the center of a lung tumor. The J gene is TRBJ2-4, the V gene TRBV7-8; D gene unclear. The CDR3 region has the DNA TGTGCCAGCAGCTTGGGCTGGGGTAGCAAAAATACGCAGTATTTC. The encoded protein is CASSLGWGSKNTQYF.